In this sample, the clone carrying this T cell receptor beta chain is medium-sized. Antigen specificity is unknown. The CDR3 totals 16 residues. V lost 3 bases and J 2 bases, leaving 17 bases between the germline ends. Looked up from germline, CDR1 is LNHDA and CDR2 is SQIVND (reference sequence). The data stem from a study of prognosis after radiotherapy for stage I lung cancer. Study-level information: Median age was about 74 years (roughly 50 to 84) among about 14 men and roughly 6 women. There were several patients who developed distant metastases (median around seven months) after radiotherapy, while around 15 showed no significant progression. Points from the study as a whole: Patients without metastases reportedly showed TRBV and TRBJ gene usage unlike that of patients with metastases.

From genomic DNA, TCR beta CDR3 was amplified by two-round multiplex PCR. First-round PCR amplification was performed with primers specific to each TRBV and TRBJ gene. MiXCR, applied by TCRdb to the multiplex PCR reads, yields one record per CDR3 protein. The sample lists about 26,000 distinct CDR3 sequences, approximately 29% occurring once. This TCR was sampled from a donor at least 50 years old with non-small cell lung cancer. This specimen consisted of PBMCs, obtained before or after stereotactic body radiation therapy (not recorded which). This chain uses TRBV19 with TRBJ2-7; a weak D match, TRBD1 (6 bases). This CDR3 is CASSIPLGQGPYEQYF. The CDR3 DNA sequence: TGTGCCAGTAGTATCCCTTTGGGGCAGGGGCCCTACGAGCAGTACTTC.